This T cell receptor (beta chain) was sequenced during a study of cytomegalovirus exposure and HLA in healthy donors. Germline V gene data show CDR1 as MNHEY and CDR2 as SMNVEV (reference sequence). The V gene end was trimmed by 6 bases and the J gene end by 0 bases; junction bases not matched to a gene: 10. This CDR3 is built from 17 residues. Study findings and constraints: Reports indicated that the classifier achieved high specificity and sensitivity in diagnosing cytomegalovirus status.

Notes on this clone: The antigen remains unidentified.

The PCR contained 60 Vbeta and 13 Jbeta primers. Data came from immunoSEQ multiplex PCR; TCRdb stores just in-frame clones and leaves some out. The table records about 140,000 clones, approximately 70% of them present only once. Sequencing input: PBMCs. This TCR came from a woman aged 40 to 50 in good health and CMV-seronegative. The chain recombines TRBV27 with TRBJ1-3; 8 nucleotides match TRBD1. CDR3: CASSPSDRVVSGNTIYF. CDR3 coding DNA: TGTGCCAGCAGCCCCTCGGACAGGGTTGTCTCTGGAAACACCATATATTTT.